This passage covers 10 T cell receptor beta chains from one sample sequenced in a study of blood T cell repertoires in COVID-19. Assay: immunoSEQ multiplex PCR; the TCRdb copy retains only in-frame clones and omits some. The sample lists some 340,000 clones; about 87% were seen once. The sequencing input was PBMCs or T cells enriched from blood (not recorded which). These TCRs come from a woman in her twenties or thirties who had recovered from COVID-19.

The chain joins TRBV7-2 to TRBJ2-1, with a weak D call TRBD1 (6 bases). Trimming removed 5 bases at V and 12 bases at J, with 14 bases between. CDR3 length equals 12 residues. Per germline, CDR1 SGHTA and CDR2 FQGNSA. The DNA for the CDR3 is TGTGCCAGCAGCGGTACAGGGCCGGGGCAGTTCTTC. Its protein is CASSGTGPGQFF.

This chain joins TRBV19 and TRBJ1-2; the match to TRBD1 covers 7 bases. This CDR3 spans 14 amino acids. V dropped 7 bases and J dropped 2; count of bases not matched to a gene: 7. Germline V gives CDR1 LNHDA, CDR2 SQIVND (reference sequence). This CDR3 reads CASKRGLGNYGYTF. The CDR3 nucleotides are TGTGCCAGTAAAAGGGGGCTCGGAAACTATGGCTACACCTTC.

V is TRBV15 and J is TRBJ1-5; D is unresolved. CDR1 and CDR2 from the germline V gene are LNHNV and YYDKDF (reference sequence). Trimming took off 5 bases at V and 3 bases at J, with 11 bases between the two ends. The CDR3 spans 14 residues. CDR3 amino acids: CATSSLSLNQPQHF. As DNA, the CDR3 is TGTGCCACCAGCTCCCTATCCCTCAATCAGCCCCAGCATTTT. Using reference TRBV15 and TRBJ1-5 for the parts outside the CDR3, the full variable domain is DAMVIQNPRYQVTQFGKPVTLSCSQTLNHNVMYWYQQKSSQAPKLLFHYYDKDFNNEADTPDNFQSRRPNTSFCFLDIRSPGLGDTAMYLCATSSLSLNQPQHFGDGTRLSIL.

This clone has only one observation. The chain combines TRBV11-2 with TRBJ1-1; D uncertain. The germline CDR1 and CDR2 sequences are SGHAT and FQNNGV. Trimming pared 5 bases from V and 5 bases from J, leaving 15 bases between. This CDR3 comprises 14 residues. CDR3 loop: CASSPRGGRTEAFF. The CDR3 DNA is TGTGCCAGCAGCCCCCGGGGAGGGAGAACTGAAGCTTTCTTT. Using reference TRBV11-2 and TRBJ1-1 for the parts outside the CDR3, the full variable domain is EAGVAQSPRYKIIEKRQSVAFWCNPISGHATLYWYQQILGQGPKLLIQFQNNGVVDDSQLPKDRFSAERLKGVDSTLKIQPAKLEDSAVYLCASSPRGGRTEAFFGQGTRLTVV.

The rearrangement uses TRBV19 and TRBJ2-3; TRBD1 is a possible D gene (5 bases). The length of the CDR3 is 14 residues. The V end was cut by 5 bases, the J end by 2 bases, with 11 bases between. Per germline, CDR1 LNHDA and CDR2 SQIVND (reference sequence). CDR3 sequence (DNA): TGTGCCAGTAGTTTTGACAGCTTCACAGATACGCAGTATTTT. Its translation: CASSFDSFTDTQYF.

This clone was seen just once. The V gene is TRBV7-6, the J gene TRBJ2-7; tentatively, D is TRBD1 (6 bases). Germline loops: CDR1 SGHVS, CDR2 FNYEAQ. This CDR3 has 15 amino acids. V dropped 5 bases and J dropped 8 bases, with 22 bases sitting between them. The CDR3: CASSLETGGVGKQYF. The CDR3 region has the DNA TGTGCCAGCAGCCTAGAGACAGGTGGGGTCGGGAAGCAGTACTTC.

This clone was seen once. The chain recombines TRBV30 with TRBJ2-1; 8 bases line up with TRBD2. V dropped 1 base and J dropped 7; count of bases not matched to a gene: 0. CDR3 length equals 12 residues. Germline CDR1 reads GTSNPN; CDR2 reads SVGIG (reference sequence). The CDR3 reads CAWSAGGNEQFF. CDR3 nucleotides: TGTGCCTGGAGTGCGGGGGGGAATGAGCAGTTCTTC.

CDR3 DNA: TGTGCCAGCAGCTCCCACAGGGGCAATGAGCAGTTCTTC. Its protein product is CASSSHRGNEQFF. The chain employs TRBV7-8 and TRBJ2-1, with 7 bases that match TRBD1. The CDR3 spans 13 residues. Germline V gives CDR1 SGHVS, CDR2 FQNEAQ. Trimming took 4 bases from V and 6 from J; bases not matched to a gene: 3.

V is TRBV9 and J is TRBJ2-1, with D tentatively TRBD2 (6 bases). Germline V lookup: CDR1 SGDLS, CDR2 YYNGEE. The CDR3 is 16 amino acids. V lost 4 bases and J lost 1, with 15 bases in between. CDR3 bases: TGTGCCAGCAGCTCTATCGGGGGTACTTCCTACAATGAGCAGTTCTTC. Translated: CASSSIGGTSYNEQFF.

This clone was seen a single time. The chain has TRBV7-6 and TRBJ1-1; 10 positions match TRBD1. V trimming: 5 bases; J trimming: 0 bases; junction bases outside the gene matches: 6. The CDR3 loop spans 16 amino acids. Germline V CDR1 and CDR2: SGHVS, FNYEAQ. CDR3 DNA: TGTGCCAGCAGCCCCCGGACAGGGGGTATGAACACTGAAGCTTTCTTT. It translates to CASSPRTGGMNTEAFF.